The entry below gives a single T cell receptor beta chain sequence along with its context. What it binds is not known. PCR primers comprised 60 Vbeta and 13 Jbeta primers. Authors' processing steps: Approximately 11 million of the about 80 million unique TCR beta chains counted in a later analysis were shared. Libraries were prepared by immunoSEQ multiplex PCR; TCRdb keeps only in-frame clonotypes and omits some of them. V and J calls and clone size follow that table, whereas D and trimming were derived from the DNA. The data contain tens of thousands of clones, 77% of them seen just once; the ten biggest clones take up 2.5% to 3%. This entry belongs to a study of cytomegalovirus exposure and HLA in healthy donors. Trimming left V 5 bases short and J 3 bases short, with 4 bases between. Germline loops: CDR1 SEHNR, CDR2 FQNEAQ (reference sequence). There are 12 residues in the CDR3. Whole-study findings and limits: Indistinguishable V segments, including TRBV6-2 and TRBV6-3, were excluded. Later analysis identified about 17,000 TCR beta sequences associated with HLA alleles, using a false discovery rate threshold of 0.05.

The chain couples TRBV7-9 to TRBJ2-2; D gene unclear. Input material: PBMCs. The TCR originated in a woman aged 40 to 55 in good health and CMV-seropositive. Here the CDR3 DNA reads TGTGCCAGCAGCCTATACACCGGGGAGCTGTTTTTT. It encodes CASSLYTGELFF.